The T cell receptor (beta chain) under discussion was sequenced for a study of T cell repertoires in cytomegalovirus infection. Study-level information: CMV epitopes used comprised recently identified HLA-C-restricted ones and well-studied HLA-B-restricted ones. Shared public TCR beta signatures pointed to both CMV infection and a matching HLA type. General study points: The ex vivo response was dominated by HLA-C-restricted CMV-specific TCR beta clonotypes.

CDR1 is MNHNS, CDR2 SASEGT, per germline. The CDR3 contains 16 residues. V gave up 3 bases and J gave up 2 bases; unmatched junction bases: 8. A single record per CDR3 protein comes from TCRdb applying MiXCR to the reads. The table has hundreds of thousands of distinct CDR3 sequences, about 33% seen once. Regarding this clonotype: Its antigen is undetermined.

The TCR originated in a human donor in good health (CMV status not recorded). Some clones in this sample may be carry-over from other donors' samples. The chain is built from TRBV6-1 and TRBJ2-3; 7 bases match TRBD1. Specimen: cultured PBMCs, collected from culture after CMV antigen stimulation. The DNA for the CDR3 is TGTGCCAGCAGTGACCCAAGGGGACAGTCCACAGATACGCAGTATTTT. Translated, it gives CASSDPRGQSTDTQYF.